This T cell receptor (beta chain) was profiled in a study of human T cells and chemical hapten exposure. Study-wide findings and caveats: DPC sensitization did not alter TCRs above 1 in 1000 frequency. Counts of expanded TCRs at PT1 were positively correlated with patch test score.

As concerns this clonotype: As yet, its antigen is unknown.

In the library, unique molecular identifiers were attached to individual cDNA molecules. TCRdb re-analysed the RACE reads in MiXCR, keeping a single row per CDR3 protein. The profile shows 280,000 or so distinct CDR3 sequences, 7.5% to 8% of them singletons. The sample's time point: pre-sensitization, week 0. Stated treatment: therapeutic diphenylcyclopropenone sensitization with weekly scalp DPC. The starting material was whole blood, obtained in connection with sensitization to the hapten diphenylcyclopropenone (DPC). The origin of this receptor is a man in his late teens or twenties with alopecia areata. Some clones in this sample may be carry-over from other donors' samples.

Here the CDR3 reads CASRSGTGTTNEKLFF. In DNA, the CDR3 is TGTGCCAGCAGGTCCGGGACAGGGACAACTAATGAAAAACTGTTTTTT. The chain has TRBV28 and TRBJ1-4; TRBD1 matches at 9 bases. Germline lookup yields CDR1 MDHEN and CDR2 SYDVKM. J gave up 0 bases and V 6 bases, and 5 bases lay outside the gene matches. The CDR3 covers 16 residues.